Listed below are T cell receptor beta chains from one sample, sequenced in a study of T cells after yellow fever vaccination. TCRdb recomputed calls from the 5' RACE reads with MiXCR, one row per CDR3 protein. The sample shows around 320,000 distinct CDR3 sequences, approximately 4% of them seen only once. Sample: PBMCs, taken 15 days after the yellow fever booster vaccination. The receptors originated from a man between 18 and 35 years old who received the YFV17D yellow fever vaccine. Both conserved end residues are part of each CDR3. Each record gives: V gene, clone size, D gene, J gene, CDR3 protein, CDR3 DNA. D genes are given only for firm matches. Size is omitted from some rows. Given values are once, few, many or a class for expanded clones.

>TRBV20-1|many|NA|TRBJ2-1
CSASRGGNEQFF
TGCAGTGCCAGCAGAGGTGGGAATGAGCAGTTCTTC
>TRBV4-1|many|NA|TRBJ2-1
CASSQAPGGEQFF
TGCGCCAGCAGCCAAGCCCCCGGGGGAGAGCAGTTCTTC
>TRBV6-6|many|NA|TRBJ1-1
CATLLGLTEAFF
TGTGCCACCCTATTAGGGTTGACTGAAGCTTTCTTT
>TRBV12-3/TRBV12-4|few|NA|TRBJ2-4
CASGQRNSEAKNIQYF
TGTGCCAGCGGTCAGAGGAACAGCGAGGCCAAAAACATTCAGTACTTC
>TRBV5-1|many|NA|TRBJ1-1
CASSLMAANTEAFF
TGCGCCAGCAGCTTGATGGCAGCAAACACTGAAGCTTTCTTT
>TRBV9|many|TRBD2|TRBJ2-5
CASTFLADQETQYF
TGTGCCAGCACCTTCCTAGCGGACCAAGAGACCCAGTACTTC
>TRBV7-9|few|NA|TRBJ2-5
CASSLVEGWETQYF
TGTGCCAGCAGCTTAGTAGAAGGGTGGGAGACCCAGTACTTC
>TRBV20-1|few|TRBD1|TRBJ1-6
CSARDLDRGRPNSYNSPLHF
TGCAGTGCTAGAGATCTCGACAGGGGGCGTCCGAACTCCTATAATTCACCCCTCCACTTT
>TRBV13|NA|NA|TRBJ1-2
CASSLLGEGRYGYTF
TGTGCCAGCAGCCTACTCGGGGAGGGCCGCTATGGCTACACCTTC
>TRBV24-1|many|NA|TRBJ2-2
CATSETGRLEAGELFF
TGTGCCACCAGTGAGACAGGGAGGTTGGAAGCCGGGGAGCTGTTTTTT
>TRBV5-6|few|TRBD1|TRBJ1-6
CASSSDRGASHLHF
TGTGCCAGCAGCTCGGACAGGGGTGCTTCACACCTCCACTTT
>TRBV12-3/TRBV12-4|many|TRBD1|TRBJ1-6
CASTRGGGYDNSPLHF
TGTGCCAGCACTCGAGGGGGCGGATATGATAATTCACCCCTCCACTTT
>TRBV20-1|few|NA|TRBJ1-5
CSARDRVRGGNQPQHF
TGCAGTGCTAGAGATCGGGTCAGGGGTGGCAATCAGCCCCAGCATTTT
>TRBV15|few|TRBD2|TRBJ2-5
CATSRAEVGTSGQETQYF
TGTGCCACCAGCAGAGCGGAGGTAGGGACTAGCGGACAAGAGACCCAGTACTTC
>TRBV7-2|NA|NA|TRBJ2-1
CASSFRYEQFF
TGTGCCAGCAGCTTCAGGTATGAGCAGTTCTTC
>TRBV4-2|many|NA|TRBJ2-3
CASSQGTLAADTQYF
TGTGCCAGCAGCCAGGGAACGTTAGCGGCAGATACGCAGTATTTT
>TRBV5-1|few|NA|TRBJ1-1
CASRFFRENTEAFF
TGCGCCAGCCGTTTTTTTCGCGAGAACACTGAAGCTTTCTTT
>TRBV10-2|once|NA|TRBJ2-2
CASMVAGAGELFF
TGCGCCAGCATGGTTGCTGGGGCTGGGGAGCTGTTTTTT
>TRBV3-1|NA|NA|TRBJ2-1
CASSQAVSGYNEQFF
TGTGCCAGCAGCCAAGCGGTTAGCGGATACAATGAGCAGTTCTTC
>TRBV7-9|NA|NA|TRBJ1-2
CASVEGRGGYTF
TGTGCCAGCGTGGAGGGGCGAGGTGGCTACACCTTC
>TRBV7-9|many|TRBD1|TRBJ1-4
CASSPPGQGNEKLFF
TGTGCCAGCAGCCCTCCGGGACAGGGTAATGAAAAACTGTTTTTT
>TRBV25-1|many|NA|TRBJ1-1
CASSETERTEAFF
TGTGCCAGCAGTGAAACCGAGAGGACTGAAGCTTTCTTT
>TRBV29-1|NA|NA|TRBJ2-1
CSVGGATYNEQFF
TGCAGCGTTGGCGGGGCTACCTACAATGAGCAGTTCTTC
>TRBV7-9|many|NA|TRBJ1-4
CASSFSDRKLFF
TGTGCCAGCAGCTTCAGCGACCGAAAACTGTTTTTT
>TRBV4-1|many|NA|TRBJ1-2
CASSQANYGYTF
TGCGCCAGCAGCCAAGCTAACTATGGCTACACCTTC
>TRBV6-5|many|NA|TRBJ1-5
CASSGGKSNQPQHF
TGTGCCAGCAGTGGGGGAAAAAGCAATCAGCCCCAGCATTTT
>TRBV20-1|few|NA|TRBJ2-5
CSATGSQETQYF
TGCAGTGCTACGGGCAGTCAAGAGACCCAGTACTTC
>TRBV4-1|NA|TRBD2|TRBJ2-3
CASSQESGGAVDTQYF
TGCGCCAGCAGCCAAGAGAGCGGGGGGGCTGTAGATACGCAGTATTTT
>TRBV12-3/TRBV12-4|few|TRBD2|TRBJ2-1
CASTWGSGGGNEQFF
TGTGCCAGCACTTGGGGTAGCGGGGGGGGAAATGAGCAGTTCTTC
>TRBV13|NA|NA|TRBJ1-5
CASSLGPQGYNQPQHF
TGTGCCAGCAGCTTAGGCCCCCAGGGTTACAATCAGCCCCAGCATTTT
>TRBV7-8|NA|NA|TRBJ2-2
CASSYVLPGELFF
TGTGCCAGCAGCTACGTCCTCCCCGGGGAGCTGTTTTTT
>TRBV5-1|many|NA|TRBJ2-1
CASSLRAPAYNEQFF
TGCGCCAGCAGCTTAAGGGCCCCAGCCTACAATGAGCAGTTCTTC
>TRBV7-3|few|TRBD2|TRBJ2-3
CASSVGLAGDTQYF
TGTGCCAGCAGCGTGGGGCTAGCGGGAGATACGCAGTATTTT
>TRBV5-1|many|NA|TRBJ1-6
CASSLQGTVSPLHF
TGCGCCAGCAGCCTTCAGGGTACAGTTTCACCCCTCCACTTT
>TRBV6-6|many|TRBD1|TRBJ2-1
CASNYRGSLLYNEQFF
TGTGCCAGCAACTACAGGGGGTCCCTCCTTTACAATGAGCAGTTCTTC
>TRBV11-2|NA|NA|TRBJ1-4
CASSLSWLEKLFF
TGTGCCAGCAGCTTATCCTGGCTGGAAAAACTGTTTTTT
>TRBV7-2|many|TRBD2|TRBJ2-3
CASSPGTSGGHYHTDTQYF
TGTGCCAGCAGCCCAGGGACTAGCGGGGGTCACTATCACACAGATACGCAGTATTTT
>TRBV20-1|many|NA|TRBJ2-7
CSAVTGQIYEQYF
TGCAGTGCTGTGACTGGCCAGATCTACGAGCAGTACTTC
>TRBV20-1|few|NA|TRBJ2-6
CSGQSGANVLTF
TGCAGCGGACAGTCTGGGGCCAACGTCCTGACTTTC
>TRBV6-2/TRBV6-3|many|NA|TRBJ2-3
CASSYIQSSTDTQYF
TGTGCCAGCAGTTACATACAGTCCAGCACAGATACGCAGTATTTT
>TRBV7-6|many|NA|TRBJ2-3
CASSLEGQDTQYF
TGTGCCAGCAGCTTAGAGGGGCAAGATACGCAGTATTTT
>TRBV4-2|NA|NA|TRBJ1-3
CASSHGGVSGNTIYF
TGTGCCAGCAGCCACGGGGGCGTCTCTGGAAACACCATATATTTT
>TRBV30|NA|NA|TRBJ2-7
CAWRRGTHEQYF
TGTGCCTGGAGGAGAGGGACCCACGAGCAGTACTTC
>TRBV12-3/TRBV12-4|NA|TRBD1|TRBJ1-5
CASEWETGENHQPQHF
TGTGCCAGCGAATGGGAGACAGGGGAAAACCATCAGCCCCAGCATTTT
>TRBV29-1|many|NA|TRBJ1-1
CSVALALNTEAFF
TGCAGCGTTGCCCTCGCCTTGAACACTGAAGCTTTCTTT
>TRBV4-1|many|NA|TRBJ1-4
CASSQIGEKLFF
TGCGCCAGCAGCCAGATTGGGGAAAAACTGTTTTTT